The T cell receptor (beta chain) under discussion was sequenced for a study of control samples from healthy donors and cancer patients. The ends lost 2 bases at V and 0 bases at J; junction bases unmatched: 5. CDR3 length: 17 residues. Germline CDR1 reads KGHDR; CDR2 reads SFDVKD. Some clones are missing from TCRdb's copy, which holds only in-frame ones; the method was immunoSEQ multiplex PCR. The sample lists about 89,000 clones, under 90% occurring once. The rearrangement uses TRBV24-1 and TRBJ1-2; 10 bases match TRBD1. The TCR comes from a woman aged 35 to 49 in good health. Material for sequencing was blood. The CDR3 region is CATSDSSGTGANYGYTF. CDR3 bases: TGTGCCACCAGTGATTCGTCTGGGACAGGGGCTAACTATGGCTACACCTTC.